Detailed here is one T cell receptor beta chain. Antigen: not known. The primer mix had 60 Vbeta and 13 Jbeta primers. Produced via immunoSEQ multiplex PCR; TCRdb's table is partial and in-frame only. This sample's table reports some 84,000 clones. This sample was included in a study of cytomegalovirus exposure and HLA in healthy donors. Study-wide results and caveats: An assumption of roughly uniform sequencing depth across donors underlay the presence/absence analyses. A later analysis appeared to link common viral pathogens to several of the most significant clusters. With high specificity and sensitivity, the classifier reportedly diagnosed cytomegalovirus status.

From germline, CDR1 is SGHRS and CDR2 YFSETQ. The V segment lost 4 bases and the J segment 2 bases; nucleotides outside the gene matches: 3. The CDR3 spans 14 residues. The sequence came from a man aged 45-65 years in good health and CMV-seronegative. Sequences were obtained from PBMCs. The rearrangement links TRBV5-1 to TRBJ1-2, with 9 bases fitting TRBD1. The CDR3 sequence: CASSRDRVNYGYTF. The DNA of the CDR3 is TGCGCCAGCAGCCGGGACAGGGTAAACTATGGCTACACCTTC.